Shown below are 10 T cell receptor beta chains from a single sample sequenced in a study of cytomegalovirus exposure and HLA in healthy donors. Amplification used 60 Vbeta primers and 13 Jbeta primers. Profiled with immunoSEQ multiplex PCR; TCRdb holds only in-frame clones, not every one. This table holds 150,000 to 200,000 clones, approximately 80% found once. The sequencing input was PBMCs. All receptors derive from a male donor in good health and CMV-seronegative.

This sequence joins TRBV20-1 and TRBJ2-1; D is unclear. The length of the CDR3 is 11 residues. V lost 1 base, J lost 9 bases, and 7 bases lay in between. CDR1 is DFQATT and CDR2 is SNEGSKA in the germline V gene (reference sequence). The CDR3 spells CSARGATEQFF. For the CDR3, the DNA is TGCAGTGCTAGAGGGGCAACTGAGCAGTTCTTC.

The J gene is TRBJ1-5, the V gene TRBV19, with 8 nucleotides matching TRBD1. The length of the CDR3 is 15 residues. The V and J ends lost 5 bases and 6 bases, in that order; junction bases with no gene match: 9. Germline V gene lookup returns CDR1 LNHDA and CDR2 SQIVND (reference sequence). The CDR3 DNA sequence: TGTGCCAGTAGTTCACAGGGGGTGATGGGTCAGCCCCAGCATTTT. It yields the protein CASSSQGVMGQPQHF.

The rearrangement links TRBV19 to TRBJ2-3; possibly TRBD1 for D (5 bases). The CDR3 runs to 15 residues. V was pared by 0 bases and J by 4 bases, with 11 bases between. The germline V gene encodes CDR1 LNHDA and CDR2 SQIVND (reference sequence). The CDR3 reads CASSIDRRGADTQYF. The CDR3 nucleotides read TGTGCCAGTAGTATAGATCGAAGGGGCGCAGATACGCAGTATTTT. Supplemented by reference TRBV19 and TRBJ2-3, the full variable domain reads DGGITQSPKYLFRKEGQNVTLSCEQNLNHDAMYWYRQDPGQGLRLIYYSQIVNDFQKGDIAEGYSVSREKKESFPLTVTSAQKNPTAFYLCASSIDRRGADTQYFGPGTRLTVL.

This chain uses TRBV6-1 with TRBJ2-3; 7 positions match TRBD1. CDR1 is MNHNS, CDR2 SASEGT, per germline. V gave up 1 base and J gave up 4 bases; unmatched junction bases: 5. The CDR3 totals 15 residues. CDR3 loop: CASSEGETGPDTQYF. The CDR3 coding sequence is TGTGCCAGCAGTGAAGGGGAGACAGGGCCAGATACGCAGTATTTT.

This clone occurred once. The CDR3 loop is CASSLAPANEQFF. Here the CDR3 DNA reads TGTGCCAGCAGCTTAGCACCCGCGAATGAGCAGTTCTTC. The gene calls are TRBV7-2 and TRBJ2-1; D is unresolved. This CDR3 is 13 amino acids long. Deletions cut 0 bases from V and 7 bases from J, with 7 bases between. Germline CDR1 reads SGHTA; CDR2 reads FQGNSA. Based on the CDR3 plus reference TRBV7-2 and TRBJ2-1, the full variable domain is GAGVSQSPSNKVTEKGKDVELRCDPISGHTALYWYRQSLGQGLEFLIYFQGNSAPDKSGLPSDRFSAERTGGSVSTLTIQRTQQEDSAVYLCASSLAPANEQFFGPGTRLTVL.

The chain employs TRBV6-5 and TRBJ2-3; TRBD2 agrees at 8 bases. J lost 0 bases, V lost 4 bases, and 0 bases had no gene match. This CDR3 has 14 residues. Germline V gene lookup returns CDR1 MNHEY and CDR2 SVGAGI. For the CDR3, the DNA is TGTGCCAGCAGTTCGGGGGGGAGCACAGATACGCAGTATTTT. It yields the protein CASSSGGSTDTQYF.

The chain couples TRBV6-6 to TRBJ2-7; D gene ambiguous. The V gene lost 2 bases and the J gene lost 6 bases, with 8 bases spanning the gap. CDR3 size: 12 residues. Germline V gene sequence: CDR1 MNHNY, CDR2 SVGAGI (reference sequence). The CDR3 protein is CASSYLGLEQYF. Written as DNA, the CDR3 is TGTGCCAGCAGTTACCTAGGCCTCGAGCAGTACTTC.

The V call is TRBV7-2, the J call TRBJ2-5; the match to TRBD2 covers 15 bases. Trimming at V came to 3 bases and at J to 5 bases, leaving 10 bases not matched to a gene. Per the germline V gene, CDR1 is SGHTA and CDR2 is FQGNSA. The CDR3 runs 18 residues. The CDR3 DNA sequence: TGTGCCAGCAGCTTGGGACTAGCGGGGGGCCCTGTGGGGGAGACCCAGTACTTC. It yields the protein CASSLGLAGGPVGETQYF.

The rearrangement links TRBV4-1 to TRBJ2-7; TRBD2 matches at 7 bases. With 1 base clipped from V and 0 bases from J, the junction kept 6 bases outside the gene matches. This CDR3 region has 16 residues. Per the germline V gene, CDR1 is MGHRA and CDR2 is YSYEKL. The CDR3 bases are TGCGCCAGCAGCCAAGGACTAGCCGCCAGCTCCTACGAGCAGTACTTC. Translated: CASSQGLAASSYEQYF.

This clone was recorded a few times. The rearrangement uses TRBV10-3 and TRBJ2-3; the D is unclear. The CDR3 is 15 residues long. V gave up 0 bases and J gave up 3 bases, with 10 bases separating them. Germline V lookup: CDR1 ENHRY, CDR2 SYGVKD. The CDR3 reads CAISESGAWTDTQYF. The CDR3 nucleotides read TGTGCCATCAGTGAGTCTGGAGCTTGGACAGATACGCAGTATTTT.